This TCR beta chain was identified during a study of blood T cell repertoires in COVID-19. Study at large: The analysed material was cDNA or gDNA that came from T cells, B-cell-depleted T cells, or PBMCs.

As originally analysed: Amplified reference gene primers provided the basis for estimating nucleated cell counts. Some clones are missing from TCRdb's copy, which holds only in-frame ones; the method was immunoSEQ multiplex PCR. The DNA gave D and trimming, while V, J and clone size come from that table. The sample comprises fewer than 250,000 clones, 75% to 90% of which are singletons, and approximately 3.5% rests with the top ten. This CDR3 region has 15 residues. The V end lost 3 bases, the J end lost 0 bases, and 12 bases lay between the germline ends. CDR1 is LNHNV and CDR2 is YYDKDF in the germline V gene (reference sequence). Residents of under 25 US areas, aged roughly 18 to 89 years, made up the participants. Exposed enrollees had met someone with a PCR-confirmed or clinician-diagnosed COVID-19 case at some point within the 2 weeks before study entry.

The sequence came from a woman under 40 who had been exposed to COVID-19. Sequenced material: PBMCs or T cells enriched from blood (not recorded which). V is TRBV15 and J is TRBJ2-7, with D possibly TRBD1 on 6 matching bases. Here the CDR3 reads CATSSRDTLSYEQYF. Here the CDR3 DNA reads TGTGCCACCAGCAGCCGGGACACCCTCTCCTACGAGCAGTACTTC.